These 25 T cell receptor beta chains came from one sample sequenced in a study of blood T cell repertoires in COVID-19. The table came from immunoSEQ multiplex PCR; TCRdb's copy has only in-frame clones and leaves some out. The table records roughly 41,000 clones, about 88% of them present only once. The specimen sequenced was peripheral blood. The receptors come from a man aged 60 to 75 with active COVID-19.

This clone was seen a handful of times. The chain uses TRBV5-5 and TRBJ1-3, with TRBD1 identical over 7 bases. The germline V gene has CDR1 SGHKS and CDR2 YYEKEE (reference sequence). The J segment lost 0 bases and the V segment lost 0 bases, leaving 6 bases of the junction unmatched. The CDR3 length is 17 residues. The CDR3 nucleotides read TGTGCCAGCAGCTTGGTTCGGACAGGTCGCTCTGGAAACACCATATATTTT. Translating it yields CASSLVRTGRSGNTIYF. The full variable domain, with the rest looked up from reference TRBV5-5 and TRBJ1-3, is DAGVTQSPTHLIKTRGQQVTLRCSPISGHKSVSWYQQVLGQGPQFIFQYYEKEERGRGNFPDRFSARQFPNYSSELNVNALLLGDSALYLCASSLVRTGRSGNTIYFGEGSWLTVV.

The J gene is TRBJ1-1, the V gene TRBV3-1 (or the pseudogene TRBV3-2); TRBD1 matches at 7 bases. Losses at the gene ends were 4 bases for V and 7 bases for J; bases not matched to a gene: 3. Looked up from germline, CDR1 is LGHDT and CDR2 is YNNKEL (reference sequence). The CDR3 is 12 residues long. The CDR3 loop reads CASSPTGVEAFF. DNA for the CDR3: TGTGCCAGCAGCCCCACAGGGGTTGAAGCTTTCTTT.

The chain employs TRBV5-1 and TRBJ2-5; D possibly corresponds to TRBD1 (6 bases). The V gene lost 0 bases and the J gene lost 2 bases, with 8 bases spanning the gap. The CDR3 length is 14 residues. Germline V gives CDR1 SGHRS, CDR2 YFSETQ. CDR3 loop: CASSLATGQETQYF. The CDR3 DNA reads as TGCGCCAGCAGCTTGGCAACAGGGCAAGAGACCCAGTACTTC.

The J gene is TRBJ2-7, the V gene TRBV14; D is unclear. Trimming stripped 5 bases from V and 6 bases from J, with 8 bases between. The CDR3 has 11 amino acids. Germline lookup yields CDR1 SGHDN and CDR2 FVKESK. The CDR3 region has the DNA TGTGCCAGCAGCATCCGCAGCGAGCAGTACTTC. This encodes CASSIRSEQYF.

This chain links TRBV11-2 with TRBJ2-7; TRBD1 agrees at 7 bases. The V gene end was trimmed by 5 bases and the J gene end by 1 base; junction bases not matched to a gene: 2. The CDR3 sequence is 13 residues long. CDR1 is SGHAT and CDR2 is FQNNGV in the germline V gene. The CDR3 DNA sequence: TGTGCCAGCAGCCGGGGACAGTCCTACGAGCAGTACTTC. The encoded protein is CASSRGQSYEQYF. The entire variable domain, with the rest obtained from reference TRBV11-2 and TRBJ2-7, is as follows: EAGVAQSPRYKIIEKRQSVAFWCNPISGHATLYWYQQILGQGPKLLIQFQNNGVVDDSQLPKDRFSAERLKGVDSTLKIQPAKLEDSAVYLCASSRGQSYEQYFGPGTRLTVT.

CDR3 sequence (DNA): TGCGCCAGCAGCCATTTAGACAGAGAGACCCAGTACTTC. Translated, it gives CASSHLDRETQYF. The V call is TRBV5-1, the J call TRBJ2-5; TRBD1 is a possible D gene (5 bases). The CDR3 is 13 amino acids. V gave up 4 bases and J gave up 4 bases, with 11 bases separating them. Per the germline V gene, CDR1 is SGHRS and CDR2 is YFSETQ.

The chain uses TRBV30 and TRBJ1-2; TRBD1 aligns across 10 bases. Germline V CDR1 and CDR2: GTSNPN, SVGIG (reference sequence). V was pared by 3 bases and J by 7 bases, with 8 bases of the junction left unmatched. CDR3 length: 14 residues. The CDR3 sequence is CAWSPDRGYGGYTF. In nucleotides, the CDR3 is TGTGCCTGGAGCCCGGACAGGGGGTACGGTGGCTACACCTTC.

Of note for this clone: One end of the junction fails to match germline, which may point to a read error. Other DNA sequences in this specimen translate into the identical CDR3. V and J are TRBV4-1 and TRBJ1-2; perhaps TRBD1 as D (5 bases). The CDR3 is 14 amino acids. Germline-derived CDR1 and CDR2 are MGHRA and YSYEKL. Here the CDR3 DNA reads TGCGCTAGCAGCCAAGGGGCAGGTTACGGTGGCTACACCTTC. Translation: CASSQGAGYGGYTF.

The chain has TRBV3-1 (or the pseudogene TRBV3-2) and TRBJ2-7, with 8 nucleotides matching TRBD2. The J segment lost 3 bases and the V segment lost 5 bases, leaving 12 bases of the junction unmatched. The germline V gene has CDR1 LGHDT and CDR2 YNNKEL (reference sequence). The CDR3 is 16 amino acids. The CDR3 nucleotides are TGTGCCAGCAGCTATCAGGGTAGCGGGATTCTCTACGAGCAGTACTTC. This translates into CASSYQGSGILYEQYF.

CDR3 DNA: TGTGCCAGCAGCCAAGGTCCGACAAACGAAGCCTCCCAGCATTTT. Amino acids: CASSQGPTNEASQHF. V gene TRBV3-1 (or the pseudogene TRBV3-2) combines with J gene TRBJ1-5; D unclear. Trimming cost V 1 base and J 11 bases, with 18 bases left between them. The CDR3 is made up of 15 amino acids. CDR1 is LGHDT, CDR2 YNNKEL, per germline (reference sequence).

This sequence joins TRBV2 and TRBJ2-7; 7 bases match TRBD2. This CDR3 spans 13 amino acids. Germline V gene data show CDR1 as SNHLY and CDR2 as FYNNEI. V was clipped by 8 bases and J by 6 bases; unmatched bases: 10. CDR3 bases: TGTGCCAGCGGTACGGAGGGAGGGCTCGAGCAGTACTTC. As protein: CASGTEGGLEQYF.

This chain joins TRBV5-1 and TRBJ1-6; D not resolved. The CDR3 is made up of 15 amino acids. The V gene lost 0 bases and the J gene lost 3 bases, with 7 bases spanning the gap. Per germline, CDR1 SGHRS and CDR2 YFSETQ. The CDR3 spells CASSLGQVYNSPLHF. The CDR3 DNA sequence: TGCGCCAGCAGCTTGGGGCAGGTCTATAATTCACCCCTCCACTTT.

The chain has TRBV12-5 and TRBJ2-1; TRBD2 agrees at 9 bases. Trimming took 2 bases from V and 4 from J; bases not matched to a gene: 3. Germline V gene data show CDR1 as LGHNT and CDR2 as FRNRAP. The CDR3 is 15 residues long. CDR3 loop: CASGLSSGGYNEQFF. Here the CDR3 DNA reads TGTGCTAGTGGTTTGAGTAGCGGGGGATACAATGAGCAGTTCTTC.

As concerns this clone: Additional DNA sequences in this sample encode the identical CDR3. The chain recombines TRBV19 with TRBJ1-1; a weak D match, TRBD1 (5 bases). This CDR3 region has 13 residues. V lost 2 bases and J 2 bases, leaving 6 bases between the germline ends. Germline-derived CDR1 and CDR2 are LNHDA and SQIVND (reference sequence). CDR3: CASSIQGNTEAFF. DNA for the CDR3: TGTGCCAGTAGTATACAGGGCAACACTGAAGCTTTCTTT.

CDR3 in DNA: TGCGCCAGCAGCCAAAACAACGGACAGGGTCTAGACACCATATATTTT. Protein: CASSQNNGQGLDTIYF. The V gene is TRBV5-1, the J gene TRBJ1-3; 8 positions match TRBD1. Germline lookup yields CDR1 SGHRS and CDR2 YFSETQ. Trimming took 4 bases from V and 8 from J; bases not matched to a gene: 14. CDR3 length equals 16 residues.

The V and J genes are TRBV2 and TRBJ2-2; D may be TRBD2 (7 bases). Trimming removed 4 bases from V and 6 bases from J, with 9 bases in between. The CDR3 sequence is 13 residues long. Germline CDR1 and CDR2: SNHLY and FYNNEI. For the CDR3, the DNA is TGTGCCAGCAGTGGGGAGGGGGCCGGGGAGCTGTTTTTT. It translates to CASSGEGAGELFF.

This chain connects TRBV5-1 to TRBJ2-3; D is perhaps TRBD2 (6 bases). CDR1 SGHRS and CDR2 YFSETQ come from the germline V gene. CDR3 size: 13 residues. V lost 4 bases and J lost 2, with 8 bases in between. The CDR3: CASSPGVTDTQYF. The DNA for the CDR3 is TGCGCCAGCAGCCCGGGGGTCACAGATACGCAGTATTTT.

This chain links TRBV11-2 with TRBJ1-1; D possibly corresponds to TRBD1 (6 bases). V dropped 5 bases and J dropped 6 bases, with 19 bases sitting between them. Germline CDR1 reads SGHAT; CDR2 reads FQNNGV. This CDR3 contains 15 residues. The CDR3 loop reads CASSLITGTGPEAFF. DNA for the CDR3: TGTGCCAGCAGCCTTATCACGGGAACAGGGCCTGAAGCTTTCTTT.

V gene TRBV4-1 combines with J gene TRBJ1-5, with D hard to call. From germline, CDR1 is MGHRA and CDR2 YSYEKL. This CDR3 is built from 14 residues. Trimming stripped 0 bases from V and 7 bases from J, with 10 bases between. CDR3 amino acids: CASSQELGRQPQHF. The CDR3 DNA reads TGCGCCAGCAGCCAAGAATTGGGGAGGCAGCCCCAGCATTTT.

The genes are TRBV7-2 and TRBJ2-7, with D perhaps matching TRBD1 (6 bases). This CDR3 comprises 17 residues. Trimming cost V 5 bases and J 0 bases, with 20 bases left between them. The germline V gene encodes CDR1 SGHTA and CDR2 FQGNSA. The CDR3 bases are TGTGCCAGCAGCCCAAGGACAGAAGGGTGGGTCTCCTACGAGCAGTACTTC. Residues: CASSPRTEGWVSYEQYF.

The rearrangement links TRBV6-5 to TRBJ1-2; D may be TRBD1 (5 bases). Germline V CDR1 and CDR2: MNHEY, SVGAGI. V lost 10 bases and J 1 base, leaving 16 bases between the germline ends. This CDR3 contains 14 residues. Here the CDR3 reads CATNGGAFNYGYTF. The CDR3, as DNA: TGTGCCACTAACGGCGGGGCGTTTAACTATGGCTACACCTTC.

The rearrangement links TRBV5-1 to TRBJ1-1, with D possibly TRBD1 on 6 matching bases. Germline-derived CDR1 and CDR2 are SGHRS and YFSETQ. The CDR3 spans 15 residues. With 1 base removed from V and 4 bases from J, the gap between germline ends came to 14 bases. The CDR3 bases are TGCGCCAGCAGCTTGTCTGGGGGCATCTTCACTGAAGCTTTCTTT. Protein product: CASSLSGGIFTEAFF.

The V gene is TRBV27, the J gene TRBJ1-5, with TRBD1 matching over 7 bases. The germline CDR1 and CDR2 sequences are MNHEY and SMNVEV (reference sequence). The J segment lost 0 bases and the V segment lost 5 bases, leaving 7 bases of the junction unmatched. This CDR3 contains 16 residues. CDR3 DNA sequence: TGTGCCAGCAGTGCCCGACAGGGACCTAGCAATCAGCCCCAGCATTTT. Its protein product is CASSARQGPSNQPQHF.

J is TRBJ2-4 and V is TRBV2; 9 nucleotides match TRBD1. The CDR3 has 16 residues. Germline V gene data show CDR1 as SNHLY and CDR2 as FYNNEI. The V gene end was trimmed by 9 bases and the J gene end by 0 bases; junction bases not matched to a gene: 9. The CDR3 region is CARPGQGGLAKNIQYF. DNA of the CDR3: TGTGCCAGGCCGGGACAGGGCGGATTAGCCAAAAACATTCAGTACTTC.

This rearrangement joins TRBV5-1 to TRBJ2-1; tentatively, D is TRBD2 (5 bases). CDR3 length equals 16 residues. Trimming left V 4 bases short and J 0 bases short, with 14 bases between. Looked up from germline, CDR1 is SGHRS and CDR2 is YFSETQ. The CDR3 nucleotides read TGCGCCAGCAGCCTTGACTACCTGAGCTCCTACAATGAGCAGTTCTTC. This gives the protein CASSLDYLSSYNEQFF.